The 25 T cell receptor beta chains below come from one sample, sequenced in a study of human T cells and chemical hapten exposure. Time point of the sample: patch test 2, 6 weeks after DPC sensitization. Treatment given: therapeutic diphenylcyclopropenone sensitization with weekly scalp DPC. TCRdb reprocessed the RACE reads with MiXCR, giving one entry per CDR3 protein. The sample has about 89,000 distinct CDR3 sequences, about 11% seen once; the top ten hold under 2.5%. The sample here was whole blood, taken in connection with sensitization to the hapten diphenylcyclopropenone (DPC). These TCRs come from a man in his forties or fifties with alopecia areata. Some clones in this sample may be carry-over from other donors' samples.

This clonotype was detected ten times or more. The V call is TRBV18, the J call TRBJ1-1, with 7 bases matching TRBD1. The CDR3 covers 13 residues. Germline lookup yields CDR1 KGHSH and CDR2 LQKENI. Trimming took 3 bases from V and 7 from J; bases not matched to a gene: 5. This CDR3 is CASSPGTDREAFF. CDR3 sequence (DNA): TGTGCCAGCTCACCTGGGACAGACCGTGAAGCTTTCTTT.

This clonotype was seen at least ten times. The rearrangement links TRBV5-5 to TRBJ1-4; D is unresolved. This CDR3 is 14 amino acids long. Between the trimmed V and J ends, which lost 0 bases and 8 bases, there was a span of 11 bases. CDR1 and CDR2 (germline): SGHKS, YYEKEE (reference sequence). CDR3 sequence (DNA): TGTGCCAGCAGCTTGGGGCAGGCTGGCGAAAAACTGTTTTTT. Translated, it gives CASSLGQAGEKLFF.

The table lists this clonotype with a few counts. V and J are TRBV11-3 and TRBJ2-2; D unclear. In germline, CDR1 is SGHNT, CDR2 YENEEA. This CDR3 region has 15 residues. Trimming stripped 7 bases from V and 5 bases from J, with 17 bases between. CDR3 nucleotides: TGTGCCAGCACCTTTTCTCCCATACCTACCGGGGAGCTGTTTTTT. This encodes CASTFSPIPTGELFF.

This chain joins TRBV12-5 and TRBJ1-1, with TRBD1 as a possible D gene (6 bases). The CDR3 extends over 14 amino acids. Germline V gene sequence: CDR1 LGHNT, CDR2 FRNRAP. The germline V and J ends were trimmed by 1 base and 4 bases, with 10 bases remaining between them. The CDR3 region has the DNA TGTGCTAGTGGTTTGGGGGGGCCGGGCACTGAAGCTTTCTTT. Encoded protein: CASGLGGPGTEAFF.

The chain has TRBV12-3 or TRBV12-4 and TRBJ2-2, with D unclear. The CDR3 has 12 residues. Trimming removed 8 bases from V and 5 bases from J, with 9 bases in between. The CDR3 region has the DNA TGTGCCAGCTGCCTCTGGACCGGGGAGCTGTTTTTT. It specifies CASCLWTGELFF.

The gene calls are TRBV20-1 and TRBJ2-1; perhaps TRBD2 as D (5 bases). Trimming shortened V by 0 bases and J by 6 bases, and 9 bases separated the two germline ends. Per the germline V gene, CDR1 is DFQATT and CDR2 is SNEGSKA (reference sequence). The CDR3 length is 13 residues. Here the CDR3 DNA reads TGCAGTGCTAGAGACGTAGCGACCAATGAGCAGTTCTTC. It codes for CSARDVATNEQFF.

This clonotype has a count of ten or more. This rearrangement joins TRBV7-2 to TRBJ2-7; 12 positions agree with TRBD2. CDR3 length: 14 residues. Germline lookup yields CDR1 SGHTA and CDR2 FQGNSA. After removal of 5 bases from V and 4 bases from J, the junction contained 3 bases not matched to a gene. The CDR3 is CASSRTSGNYEQYV. CDR3 DNA: TGTGCCAGCAGCCGGACTAGCGGGAATTACGAGCAGTACGTC.

This clonotype appeared many times. The chain employs TRBV20-1 and TRBJ2-3; 13 bases are shared with TRBD2. The CDR3 runs to 15 residues. Per the germline V gene, CDR1 is DFQATT and CDR2 is SNEGSKA (reference sequence). After removal of 6 bases from V and 2 bases from J, the junction contained 5 bases not matched to a gene. The CDR3 bases are TGCAGTGCGGGGGGACTAGCGGGAACCACAGATACGCAGTATTTT. This codes for CSAGGLAGTTDTQYF.

The sample holds many counts of this clonotype. The V and J genes are TRBV5-1 and TRBJ1-3; D is perhaps TRBD1 (5 bases). Looked up from germline, CDR1 is SGHRS and CDR2 is YFSETQ. CDR3 size: 16 residues. Deletions cut 0 bases from V and 4 bases from J, with 14 bases between. The DNA of the CDR3 is TGCGCCAGCAGCTTGGGGAGGGGTCCATCCGGAAACACCATATATTTT. This codes for CASSLGRGPSGNTIYF. Based on the CDR3 plus reference TRBV5-1 and TRBJ1-3, the full variable domain is KAGVTQTPRYLIKTRGQQVTLSCSPISGHRSVSWYQQTPGQGLQFLFEYFSETQRNKGNFPGRFSGRQFSNSRSEMNVSTLELGDSALYLCASSLGRGPSGNTIYFGEGSWLTVV.

The CDR3: CASSLGSRDYGYTF. CDR3 DNA sequence: TGTGCCAGCAGCTTAGGGAGCCGGGACTATGGCTACACCTTC. The chain has TRBV7-2 and TRBJ1-2; D gene uncertain. The CDR3 spans 14 residues. V was clipped by 1 base and J by 3 bases, with 9 bases between them. Germline loops: CDR1 SGHTA, CDR2 FQGNSA.

This clonotype appeared many times. This chain connects TRBV7-2 to TRBJ1-1; D unclear. This CDR3 is 16 amino acids long. V lost 1 base and J lost 4, with 16 bases in between. CDR1 and CDR2 from the germline V gene are SGHTA and FQGNSA. CDR3 amino acids: CASSLVVSVLGTEAFF. As DNA, the CDR3 is TGTGCCAGCAGCTTAGTAGTTTCGGTCCTGGGCACTGAAGCTTTCTTT.

Ten or more counts support this clonotype. The chain uses TRBV12-3 or TRBV12-4 and TRBJ1-1, with 7 bases lining up with TRBD1. Losses at the gene ends were 6 bases for V and 5 bases for J; bases not matched to a gene: 12. CDR3 size: 15 residues. The CDR3 DNA sequence: TGTGCCAGCAGGCGCCAACAGGGGCGACGAACTGAAGCTTTCTTT. It encodes CASRRQQGRRTEAFF.

This clonotype was found a few times. The chain recombines TRBV24-1 with TRBJ2-5; D possibly corresponds to TRBD2 (6 bases). The CDR3 runs 17 residues. CDR1 is KGHDR, CDR2 SFDVKD, per germline. The V end was cut by 0 bases, the J end by 5 bases, with 18 bases between. The CDR3 DNA reads as TGTGCCACCAGTGATTTGAGTAGCGGTACCGGTGCGGAGACCCAGTACTTC. This gives the protein CATSDLSSGTGAETQYF.

This clonotype was counted a few times. The genes are TRBV14 and TRBJ2-3, with TRBD1 matching 8 bases. V lost 2 bases to trimming and J lost 5 bases; unmatched junction nucleotides: 18. The CDR3 sequence is 19 residues long. Germline lookup yields CDR1 SGHDN and CDR2 FVKESK. CDR3 amino acids: CASSQRPGSSDRVGDTQYF. Written as DNA, the CDR3 is TGTGCCAGCAGCCAACGCCCGGGCAGCTCGGACAGGGTCGGAGATACGCAGTATTTT.

This clonotype was observed many times. This chain links TRBV6-2 or TRBV6-3 with TRBJ2-5, with 9 bases fitting TRBD1. Losses at the gene ends were 5 bases for V and 4 bases for J; bases not matched to a gene: 11. The germline gives CDR1 MNHEY, CDR2 SVGEGT. The CDR3 covers 16 residues. This chain's CDR3 is CASSPHPGQGGETQYF. Written as DNA, the CDR3 is TGTGCCAGCAGTCCTCATCCGGGACAGGGCGGAGAGACCCAGTACTTC.

This clonotype was counted between two and nine times. This chain connects TRBV19 to TRBJ2-7; 7 bases are shared with TRBD2. The CDR3 spans 16 residues. Looked up from germline, CDR1 is LNHDA and CDR2 is SQIVND (reference sequence). Trimming took 9 bases from V and 3 from J; bases not matched to a gene: 17. The CDR3 nucleotides are TGTGCCAGCGCTAGTGCGATGGCGGGAGAGAACTACGAGCAGTACTTC. It encodes CASASAMAGENYEQYF.

This clonotype appeared a few times. V is TRBV6-2 or TRBV6-3 and J is TRBJ2-1, with no clear D. V lost 1 base to trimming and J lost 4 bases, with 2 bases between them. The CDR3 has 12 residues. Germline CDR1 and CDR2: MNHEY and SVGEGT. The CDR3 bases are TGTGCCAGCAGTTACTTATACAATGAGCAGTTCTTC. It specifies CASSYLYNEQFF.

Concerning this clonotype: At one of its ends the junction is not consistent with the germline gene, which may arise from a read error. This chain's CDR3 is CANSPNSVYSYNEQFF. The CDR3 DNA reads TGTGCCAACAGTCCCAACAGCGTGTATTCTTACAATGAGCAGTTCTTC. This chain uses TRBV12-3 or TRBV12-4 with TRBJ2-1, with D unclear. There are 16 residues in the CDR3.

This clonotype was picked up one time. The chain couples TRBV29-1 to TRBJ1-4; TRBD1 matches at 9 bases. CDR1 SQVTM and CDR2 ANQGSEA come from the germline V gene. The trim removed 3 bases at V and 10 bases at J, leaving 9 bases unmatched. The CDR3 covers 14 residues. The CDR3 loop is CSVEAPDRGSKLFF. The CDR3 DNA sequence: TGCAGCGTTGAGGCCCCGGACAGGGGTTCAAAACTGTTTTTT.

The chain combines TRBV19 with TRBJ2-3; 15 nucleotides agree with TRBD2. The V segment lost 5 bases and the J segment 4 bases; nucleotides outside the gene matches: 7. The germline gives CDR1 LNHDA, CDR2 SQIVND (reference sequence). The CDR3 sequence is 17 residues long. DNA of the CDR3: TGTGCCAGTAGTGGGACCGGGACTAGCGGGAGGTCAGATACGCAGTATTTT. It translates to CASSGTGTSGRSDTQYF.

Worth noting for this clonotype: Since a much larger clone is just one base distant, this may be a read error. The J gene is TRBJ1-5, the V gene TRBV6-1; D unclear. In germline, CDR1 is MNHNS, CDR2 SASEGT. CDR3 length: 15 amino acids. DNA for the CDR3: TGTGCCGGCAGCTCGAGTTGGGGAATGGATCAGCCCCAGCATTTT. This sequence encodes CAGSSSWGMDQPQHF.

This clonotype appeared many times. Here the CDR3 DNA reads TGCAGTGCTAGAGAGAGGGTGTCTAATGAAAAACTGTTTTTT. This translates into CSARERVSNEKLFF. The V gene is TRBV20-1, the J gene TRBJ1-4; D is uncertain. From germline, CDR1 is DFQATT and CDR2 SNEGSKA (reference sequence). Trimming stripped 0 bases from V and 3 bases from J, with 8 bases between. The CDR3 extends over 14 amino acids.

In its sample, this clonotype was seen a few times. The gene calls are TRBV7-3 and TRBJ2-3, with TRBD2 matching 10 bases. J lost 3 bases, V lost 0 bases, and 0 bases had no gene match. The CDR3 has 15 amino acids. Per germline, CDR1 SGHTA and CDR2 FQGTGA. Written as DNA, the CDR3 is TGTGCCAGCAGCTTAACGGGACTAGCGACAGATACGCAGTATTTT. Translating it yields CASSLTGLATDTQYF. The variable domain in full, with the rest retrieved from reference TRBV7-3 and TRBJ2-3, is GAGVSQTPSNKVTEKGKYVELRCDPISGHTALYWYRQSLGQGPEFLIYFQGTGAADDSGLPNDRFFAVRPEGSVSTLKIQRTERGDSAVYLCASSLTGLATDTQYFGPGTRLTVL.

The chain combines TRBV27 with TRBJ1-5; D not certain. CDR3 length: 15 amino acids. V was trimmed by 3 bases and J by 4 bases, leaving 13 bases between them. CDR1 and CDR2 (germline): MNHEY, SMNVEV (reference sequence). The CDR3 is CASSLVSNGNQPQHF. CDR3 sequence (DNA): TGTGCCAGCAGTTTGGTTTCGAACGGTAATCAGCCCCAGCATTTT.

This clonotype occurred a few times. The chain joins TRBV4-1 to TRBJ2-1; 9 nucleotides line up with TRBD2. V lost 4 bases, J lost 10 bases, and 2 bases stayed unmatched. The CDR3 contains 12 residues. CDR1 is MGHRA, CDR2 YSYEKL, per germline. CDR3 in DNA: TGCGCCAGCAGCCCTAGCGGGGTCGAGCAGTTCTTC. This gives the protein CASSPSGVEQFF.